The 17 T cell receptor beta chains presented below share a single source sample, sequenced in a study of human T cells and chemical hapten exposure. As for time point: patch test 1, 2 weeks after DPC sensitization. Treatment: therapeutic diphenylcyclopropenone sensitization with weekly scalp DPC. TCRdb re-derived calls from the RACE reads in MiXCR, one entry per CDR3 protein. The sample includes roughly 86,000 distinct CDR3 sequences, 8% to 11% of them seen just once. Material: whole blood, obtained in connection with sensitization to the hapten diphenylcyclopropenone (DPC). The receptor source for this set is a man aged 40-49 years with alopecia areata. Some clones in this sample may be carry-over from other donors' samples.

V and J are TRBV21-1 and TRBJ2-2; TRBD2, as called in the table, went unchecked against the DNA. TRBV21-1 corresponds to a pseudogene. The CDR3 is made up of 18 amino acids. For the CDR3, the DNA is TGTGCCAGCAGCAAGTTGGGGACTAGCGGGAGTTTCACCGGGGAGCTGTTTTTT. Translation: CASSKLGTSGSFTGELFF.

This clonotype was seen at least ten times. The V and J genes are TRBV6-2 or TRBV6-3 and TRBJ1-2, with 7 bases aligning to TRBD1. The CDR3 covers 14 residues. J was trimmed by 6 bases and V by 3 bases; bases with no gene match: 7. CDR1 is MNHEY, CDR2 SVGEGT, per germline. The CDR3 region is CASSYSGQADGYTF. The CDR3 coding sequence is TGTGCCAGCAGTTATTCTGGACAGGCTGATGGCTACACCTTC.

The chain links TRBV7-8 to TRBJ1-1; D remains ambiguous. V was pared by 1 base and J by 1 base, with 7 bases between. This CDR3 region has 14 residues. Germline lookup yields CDR1 SGHVS and CDR2 FQNEAQ. CDR3 region: CASSLVSGNTEAFF. The CDR3 nucleotides read TGTGCCAGCAGCTTAGTGTCGGGGAACACTGAAGCTTTCTTT.

This clonotype appeared a few times. The J gene is TRBJ2-3, the V gene TRBV2; D not certain. Trimming pared 7 bases from V and 6 bases from J, leaving 11 bases between. The CDR3 is 12 amino acids. Germline V gene data show CDR1 as SNHLY and CDR2 as FYNNEI. CDR3 in DNA: TGTGCCAGCAATACCGAGGTGGATACGCAGTATTTT. It translates to CASNTEVDTQYF.

This clonotype has ten or more counts. The J gene is TRBJ1-5, the V gene TRBV12-3 or TRBV12-4; unclear D gene. The CDR3 runs to 13 residues. V lost 1 base, J lost 5 bases, and 6 bases lay in between. DNA for the CDR3: TGTGCCAGCAGTTTAGGTTGGGATCAGCCCCAGCATTTT. Its translation: CASSLGWDQPQHF.

This clonotype has ten or more counts. The chain links TRBV4-2 to TRBJ1-6; no reliable D call. CDR1 and CDR2 from the germline V gene are LGHNA and YNFKEQ. CDR3 length: 14 residues. V lost 0 bases and J lost 8, with 8 bases in between. CDR3 loop: CASSQDWEDSPLHF. CDR3 DNA: TGTGCCAGCAGCCAAGATTGGGAAGATTCACCCCTCCACTTT.

The CDR3 nucleotides are TGTGCCAGCAGCTTAGGGACGGGAGCTAAAAACATTCAGTACTTC. Protein: CASSLGTGAKNIQYF. This sequence joins TRBV7-6 and TRBJ2-4, with D tentatively TRBD2 (6 bases). The CDR3 length is 15 residues. V was cut by 1 base and J by 4 bases, with 11 bases left in between. Germline CDR1 reads SGHVS; CDR2 reads FNYEAQ. The full variable domain, in which reference TRBV7-6 and TRBJ2-4 provide the parts outside the CDR3, is GAGVSQSPRYKVTKRGQDVALRCDPISGHVSLYWYRQALGQGPEFLTYFNYEAQQDKSGLPNDRFSAERPEGSISTLTIQRTEQRDSAMYRCASSLGTGAKNIQYFGAGTRLSVL.

The chain carries TRBV6-6 and TRBJ2-7, with D tentatively TRBD1 (6 bases). Germline V gene lookup returns CDR1 MNHNY and CDR2 SVGAGI (reference sequence). The CDR3 is 15 amino acids. The CDR3 loop reads CVSRSEAGTTYEQYV. DNA of the CDR3: TGTGTCAGCAGATCCGAAGCCGGGACAACCTACGAGCAGTACGTC.

This clonotype was counted between two and nine times. V and J are TRBV19 and TRBJ2-4, with 8 bases identical to TRBD2. The CDR3 spans 17 residues. The V gene's germline CDR1 is LNHDA and CDR2 SQIVND (reference sequence). The trim removed 5 bases at V and 4 bases at J, leaving 13 bases unmatched. CDR3 residues: CASSYPGASGLKNIQYF. In DNA, the CDR3 is TGTGCCAGTAGTTACCCTGGAGCTAGCGGGTTGAAAAACATTCAGTACTTC.

This clonotype came up many times. The chain couples TRBV18 to TRBJ1-5, with D possibly being TRBD1 (6 bases). CDR1 is KGHSH and CDR2 is LQKENI in the germline V gene. The CDR3 extends over 16 amino acids. With 2 bases removed from V and 2 bases from J, the gap between germline ends came to 13 bases. The CDR3 region is CASSPLGAGGNQPQHF. CDR3 in DNA: TGTGCCAGCTCACCATTGGGGGCGGGGGGCAATCAGCCCCAGCATTTT.

This clonotype was detected only a few times. The V and J genes are TRBV15 and TRBJ2-7; a weak D match, TRBD2 (6 bases). V gave up 0 bases and J gave up 0 bases, with 18 bases separating them. The CDR3 consists of 18 residues. Germline values: CDR1 LNHNV, CDR2 YYDKDF (reference sequence). CDR3: CATSRDGPQRASSYEQYF. The CDR3 bases are TGTGCCACCAGCAGAGATGGCCCCCAGCGGGCGAGCTCCTACGAGCAGTACTTC.

This clonotype came up a few times. The chain combines TRBV10-3 with TRBJ1-6; 9 nucleotides line up with TRBD1. In germline, CDR1 is ENHRY, CDR2 SYGVKD. Trimming at V came to 3 bases and at J to 9 bases, leaving 6 bases not matched to a gene. The CDR3 spans 15 residues. The CDR3 DNA follows: TGTGCCATCAGTGACGGCCGGGACAGGGCTTCACCCCTCCACTTT. It codes for CAISDGRDRASPLHF.

In its sample, this clonotype was seen a few times. V and J are TRBV9 and TRBJ2-1; a weak D match, TRBD2 (7 bases). CDR3 length equals 14 residues. V was clipped by 3 bases and J by 4 bases, with 11 bases between them. CDR1 SGDLS and CDR2 YYNGEE come from the germline V gene. CDR3 bases: TGTGCCAGCAGCGGGGGGGGGGCGTACAATGAGCAGTTCTTC. This translates into CASSGGGAYNEQFF.

The V gene is TRBV6-2 or TRBV6-3, the J gene TRBJ2-1; D is unresolved. The germline V gene has CDR1 MNHEY and CDR2 SVGEGT. The CDR3 consists of 12 residues. The V end was cut by 2 bases, the J end by 10 bases, with 9 bases between. This CDR3 is CASSYPLQEQFF. As DNA, the CDR3 is TGTGCCAGCAGTTACCCTCTCCAGGAGCAGTTCTTC.

The chain employs TRBV6-2 or TRBV6-3 and TRBJ2-3; D is unresolved. The CDR3 loop spans 15 amino acids. V lost 0 bases, J lost 2 bases, and 9 bases lay in between. Germline CDR1 MNHEY, CDR2 SVGEGT. CDR3 sequence (DNA): TGTGCCAGCAGTTACTCGATTCTCTACACAGATACGCAGTATTTT. It yields the protein CASSYSILYTDTQYF.

This clonotype was counted between two and nine times. The CDR3 sequence: CASSAAGRSVEQYV. The DNA of the CDR3 is TGTGCCAGCAGCGCCGCTGGGAGGTCTGTCGAGCAGTACGTC. The V call is TRBV28, the J call TRBJ2-7, with D perhaps TRBD2 (6 bases). V was clipped by 6 bases and J by 6 bases, with 18 bases between them. This CDR3 contains 14 residues. The germline V gene encodes CDR1 MDHEN and CDR2 SYDVKM.

This clonotype appeared a few times. The chain recombines TRBV6-2 or TRBV6-3 with TRBJ2-3; 8 nucleotides line up with TRBD2. V shed 6 bases, J shed 2 bases, and the junction held 10 bases outside the gene matches. Germline CDR1 and CDR2: MNHEY and SVGEGT. The CDR3 consists of 16 residues. The CDR3 sequence: CASRPKGTRYTDTQYF. The CDR3 DNA follows: TGTGCCAGCAGGCCGAAGGGGACTAGATACACAGATACGCAGTATTTT.